The 26 T cell receptor beta chains below were found in one sample sequenced in a study of post-analysis software for immune sequencing data. Prepared libraries of TCR beta cDNA carried unique molecular identifiers. MiXCR was run by TCRdb on the PCR reads, yielding one entry per CDR3 protein. The data show around 400,000 distinct CDR3 sequences, approximately 33% seen once. General study results and limits: Higher frequency in patients than in controls was seen for five TRBV segments, with TRBV5-6, TRBV5-1 and TRBV20-1 among them.

No antigen has been identified for these receptors. The sequenced material came from blood. These receptors came from a girl aged 5 to 17 with multiple sclerosis.

In its sample, this clonotype was seen a few times. This sequence joins TRBV9 and TRBJ1-1; possibly TRBD1 for D (6 bases). CDR3 length: 16 amino acids. The ends were cut back, 3 bases at V and 1 base at J, with 16 bases in the middle. Germline CDR1 is SGDLS and CDR2 is YYNGEE. The CDR3 here is CASSATPGVQNTEAFF. The CDR3, as DNA: TGTGCCAGCAGCGCAACTCCAGGGGTCCAGAACACTGAAGCTTTCTTT.

The chain combines TRBV6-6 with TRBJ2-5; TRBD1 agrees at 7 bases. The germline V gene has CDR1 MNHNY and CDR2 SVGAGI (reference sequence). The V segment lost 0 bases and the J segment 0 bases; nucleotides outside the gene matches: 7. The CDR3 is 17 residues long. CDR3 DNA: TGTGCCAGCAGTTACTCACCGGGACAGCCGTACCAAGAGACCCAGTACTTC. This encodes CASSYSPGQPYQETQYF.

This clonotype was observed a handful of times. This rearrangement joins TRBV12-3 or TRBV12-4 to TRBJ1-1; 9 bases fit TRBD1. J lost 5 bases, V lost 6 bases, and 7 bases had no gene match. This CDR3 comprises 14 residues. CDR3 sequence reads: CASRETGTGTEAFF. The CDR3 coding sequence is TGTGCCAGCAGAGAAACCGGGACAGGGACTGAAGCTTTCTTT.

The V gene is TRBV3-1, the J gene TRBJ1-2; no clear D. CDR3 length: 15 residues. Trimming cost V 1 base and J 7 bases, with 16 bases left between them. Germline CDR1 and CDR2: LGHDT and YNNKEL (reference sequence). Written as DNA, the CDR3 is TGTGCCAGCAGCCAAGCGTCAGATCTTCTATCTGGCTACACCTTC. Its protein product is CASSQASDLLSGYTF.

Note on this clonotype: Its ends do not fully match the called genes, so a read error is possible. V and J are TRBV6-5 and TRBJ2-7; TRBD1 matches 8 bases. Germline CDR1 is MNHEY and CDR2 is SVGAGI. This CDR3 is built from 14 residues. As DNA, the CDR3 is TGTGCCAGCAGTTTCGGACAGGGCTTCTACGAGCGGTACTTC. Its translation is CASSFGQGFYERYF.

In its sample, this clonotype was seen many times. The genes are TRBV29-1 and TRBJ2-3; 15 nucleotides match TRBD2. CDR3 size: 16 residues. V trimming: 7 bases; J trimming: 2 bases; junction bases outside the gene matches: 7. Germline V gene data show CDR1 as SQVTM and CDR2 as ANQGSEA. CDR3 region: CSAAGTSGGHTDTQYF. The CDR3, as DNA: TGCAGCGCCGCCGGGACTAGCGGGGGGCACACAGATACGCAGTATTTT.

This clonotype showed up just a few times. The rearrangement links TRBV20-1 to TRBJ2-1; D is undetermined. From germline, CDR1 is DFQATT and CDR2 SNEGSKA (reference sequence). V lost 3 bases and J lost 2, with 11 bases in between. This CDR3 has 14 amino acids. CDR3 residues: CSARVPGPYNEQFF. CDR3 bases: TGCAGTGCTAGGGTGCCAGGTCCCTACAATGAGCAGTTCTTC.

The J gene is TRBJ1-1, the V gene TRBV5-1; D is uncertain. Germline lookup yields CDR1 SGHRS and CDR2 YFSETQ. The ends were cut back, 1 base at V and 0 bases at J, with 10 bases in the middle. The CDR3 totals 15 residues. CDR3 nucleotides: TGCGCCAGCAGCTTGTTGGGCAGCCTGAACACTGAAGCTTTCTTT. Translated: CASSLLGSLNTEAFF.

The chain uses TRBV28 and TRBJ2-1, with D unresolved. CDR3 length equals 14 residues. Germline V gene data show CDR1 as MDHEN and CDR2 as SYDVKM. With 1 base removed from V and 5 bases from J, the gap between germline ends came to 9 bases. CDR3 region: CASSLLTLNNEQFF. For the CDR3, the DNA is TGTGCCAGCAGTTTATTGACTTTAAACAATGAGCAGTTCTTC. Supplemented by reference TRBV28 and TRBJ2-1, the full variable domain reads DVKVTQSSRYLVKRTGEKVFLECVQDMDHENMFWYRQDPGLGLRLIYFSYDVKMKEKGDIPEGYSVSREKKERFSLILESASTNQTSMYLCASSLLTLNNEQFFGPGTRLTVL.

This clonotype has a handful of counts. The rearrangement links TRBV19 to TRBJ2-7; 7 bases line up with TRBD1. J gave up 0 bases and V 6 bases, and 8 bases lay outside the gene matches. There are 15 residues in the CDR3. Germline CDR1 and CDR2: LNHDA and SQIVND (reference sequence). This CDR3 reads CASRANRGSSYEQYF. The CDR3 DNA reads as TGTGCCAGTAGGGCGAACAGGGGCTCCTCCTACGAGCAGTACTTC.

This clonotype was recorded a few times. The chain combines TRBV29-1 with TRBJ2-7; perhaps TRBD2 as D (6 bases). Trimming pared 4 bases from V and 1 base from J, leaving 14 bases between. In germline, CDR1 is SQVTM, CDR2 ANQGSEA. The CDR3 is 14 residues long. CDR3 region: CSVVSDGGSYEQYF. The CDR3 DNA follows: TGCAGCGTTGTGTCGGACGGAGGGTCCTACGAGCAGTACTTC.

The V call is TRBV7-8, the J call TRBJ2-5, with 11 nucleotides matching TRBD2. Germline CDR1 and CDR2: SGHVS and FQNEAQ. Unmatched junction bases numbered 8, after V lost 5 bases and J lost 6 bases. This CDR3 region has 15 residues. The CDR3 region has the DNA TGTGCCAGCAGCCGCCAACTAGCGGGGGTAAAGACCCAGTACTTC. Residues: CASSRQLAGVKTQYF. Full variable domain (missing parts from reference TRBV7-8 and TRBJ2-5): GAGVSQSPRYKVAKRGQDVALRCDPISGHVSLFWYQQALGQGPEFLTYFQNEAQLDKSGLPSDRFFAERPEGSVSTLKIQRTQQEDSAVYLCASSRQLAGVKTQYFGPGTRLLVL.

This clonotype was counted only a few times. The chain links TRBV2 to TRBJ2-3; D call uncertain. This CDR3 has 14 residues. CDR1 SNHLY and CDR2 FYNNEI come from the germline V gene. Trimming shortened V by 7 bases and J by 1 base, and 12 bases separated the two germline ends. This chain's CDR3 is CASTSPAGTDTQYF. CDR3 in DNA: TGTGCCAGCACGAGCCCTGCCGGCACAGATACGCAGTATTTT.

CDR3 sequence: CASSPGTGGGTDTQYF. The DNA for the CDR3 is TGCGCCAGCAGCCCTGGGACTGGGGGGGGCACAGATACGCAGTATTTT. This chain links TRBV5-1 with TRBJ2-3; 7 bases are shared with TRBD2. With V trimmed by 4 bases and J by 1 base, 9 bases remained unmatched. The CDR3 runs to 16 residues. CDR1 is SGHRS, CDR2 YFSETQ, per germline.

The chain uses TRBV6-2 or TRBV6-3 and TRBJ1-6; 9 nucleotides line up with TRBD1. Germline CDR1 MNHEY, CDR2 SVGEGT. V shed 7 bases and J 9 bases; nucleotides not matched to a gene: 4. CDR3 length equals 13 residues. The CDR3, as DNA: TGTGCCAGCAACGGACAGGGGATTTCACCCCTCCACTTT. Translating gives CASNGQGISPLHF.

This clonotype has a handful of counts. The chain joins TRBV7-2 to TRBJ2-5; 9 bases agree with TRBD1. Germline-derived CDR1 and CDR2 are SGHTA and FQGNSA. The V and J ends lost 0 bases and 9 bases, in that order; junction bases with no gene match: 8. This CDR3 contains 15 residues. CDR3 in DNA: TGTGCCAGCAGCTTAGCACAGGGGGCTTGGGAGGCCCAGTACTTC. Amino acids: CASSLAQGAWEAQYF.

This clonotype has a handful of counts. The chain is built from TRBV6-1 and TRBJ2-1; 13 bases align to TRBD2. The J segment lost 5 bases and the V segment lost 6 bases, leaving 10 bases of the junction unmatched. Looked up from germline, CDR1 is MNHNS and CDR2 is SASEGT. This CDR3 is built from 17 residues. The CDR3 DNA is TGTGCCAGCAGGACTAGCGGGGGGCACCCCCTCCACAATGAGCAGTTCTTC. This translates into CASRTSGGHPLHNEQFF.

The rearrangement links TRBV20-1 to TRBJ1-2; D remains unclear. Trimming took 3 bases from V and 1 from J, leaving 18 bases between them. This CDR3 region has 16 residues. The germline gives CDR1 DFQATT, CDR2 SNEGSKA (reference sequence). CDR3 DNA: TGCAGTGCTAGTCTAGACACCGGACCCCTTAACTATGGCTACACCTTC. Its translation is CSASLDTGPLNYGYTF.

This clonotype was observed a handful of times. The V call is TRBV9, the J call TRBJ2-3, with unresolved D. The CDR3 has 17 amino acids. Germline V gene data show CDR1 as SGDLS and CDR2 as YYNGEE. The ends were cut back, 0 bases at V and 1 base at J, with 15 bases in the middle. CDR3 in amino acids: CASSVASLRPGTDTQYF. The CDR3 bases are TGTGCCAGCAGCGTAGCATCCCTTCGACCTGGCACAGATACGCAGTATTTT.

The chain is built from TRBV4-1 and TRBJ2-4; a possible D gene is TRBD1 (6 bases). With 0 bases removed from V and 1 base from J, the gap between germline ends came to 13 bases. The CDR3 sequence is 17 residues long. CDR1 MGHRA and CDR2 YSYEKL come from the germline V gene. The CDR3 DNA is TGCGCCAGCAGCCAAGAGAGGGGAACAGGGGCCAAAAACATTCAGTACTTC. This sequence encodes CASSQERGTGAKNIQYF.

The V gene is TRBV28, the J gene TRBJ2-7, with 7 bases matching TRBD1. Germline CDR1 is MDHEN and CDR2 is SYDVKM. V trimming: 2 bases; J trimming: 3 bases; junction bases outside the gene matches: 4. CDR3 length: 14 residues. CDR3 loop: CASSLMGQIYEQYF. CDR3 nucleotides: TGTGCCAGCAGTTTAATGGGACAGATCTACGAGCAGTACTTC. Drawing the rest from reference TRBV28 and TRBJ2-7, the complete variable domain is DVKVTQSSRYLVKRTGEKVFLECVQDMDHENMFWYRQDPGLGLRLIYFSYDVKMKEKGDIPEGYSVSREKKERFSLILESASTNQTSMYLCASSLMGQIYEQYFGPGTRLTVT.

This clonotype was seen at least ten times. J is TRBJ2-3 and V is TRBV20-1; D is tentatively TRBD1 or TRBD2 (5 bases each). Germline CDR1 DFQATT, CDR2 SNEGSKA (reference sequence). With 6 bases removed from V and 0 bases from J, the gap between germline ends came to 16 bases. This CDR3 region has 15 residues. In DNA, the CDR3 is TGCAGTGCACGAGGGGCCCCGACTAGCACAGATACGCAGTATTTT. It yields the protein CSARGAPTSTDTQYF.

V usage is TRBV5-1 and J usage is TRBJ2-1; 10 bases are a match to TRBD2. The CDR3 totals 16 residues. The V gene's germline CDR1 is SGHRS and CDR2 YFSETQ. The J segment lost 2 bases and the V segment lost 1 base, leaving 3 bases of the junction unmatched. DNA for the CDR3: TGCGCCAGCAGCTTGACTAGCGGGGTAGCCTACAATGAGCAGTTCTTC. The encoded protein is CASSLTSGVAYNEQFF.

This clonotype was counted between two and nine times. The gene calls are TRBV7-2 and TRBJ1-1; TRBD1 matches at 7 bases. The CDR3 is made up of 14 amino acids. In germline, CDR1 is SGHTA, CDR2 FQGNSA. The V gene end was trimmed by 5 bases and the J gene end by 10 bases; junction bases not matched to a gene: 13. For the CDR3, the DNA is TGTGCCAGCAGCCAACAGCACAGGGGCGGTAGAGCTTTCTTT. Residues: CASSQQHRGGRAFF.

This rearrangement joins TRBV12-3 or TRBV12-4 to TRBJ2-3, with D unclear. This CDR3 comprises 17 residues. V was cut by 2 bases and J by 1 base, with 16 bases left in between. The CDR3: CASSLNFGTLGTDTQYF. CDR3 DNA: TGTGCCAGCAGTTTAAATTTTGGCACGCTGGGCACAGATACGCAGTATTTT.

The chain combines TRBV12-3 or TRBV12-4 with TRBJ2-3; D not certain. V dropped 4 bases and J dropped 3 bases, with 8 bases sitting between them. The CDR3 runs to 13 residues. CDR3 sequence (DNA): TGTGCCAGCAGTTCTATCGTTACAGATACGCAGTATTTT. Its translation: CASSSIVTDTQYF.